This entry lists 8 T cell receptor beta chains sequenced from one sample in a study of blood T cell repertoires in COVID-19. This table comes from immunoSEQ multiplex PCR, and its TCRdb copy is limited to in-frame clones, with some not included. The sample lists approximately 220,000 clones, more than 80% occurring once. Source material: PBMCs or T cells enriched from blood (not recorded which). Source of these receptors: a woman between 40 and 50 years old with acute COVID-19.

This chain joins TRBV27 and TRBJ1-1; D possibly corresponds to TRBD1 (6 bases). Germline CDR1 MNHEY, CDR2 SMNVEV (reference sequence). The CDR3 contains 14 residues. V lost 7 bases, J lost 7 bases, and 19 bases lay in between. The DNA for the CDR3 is TGTGCCAGCATCCCGCAGGTGGAAGGGGGTGAAGCTTTCTTT. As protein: CASIPQVEGGEAFF.

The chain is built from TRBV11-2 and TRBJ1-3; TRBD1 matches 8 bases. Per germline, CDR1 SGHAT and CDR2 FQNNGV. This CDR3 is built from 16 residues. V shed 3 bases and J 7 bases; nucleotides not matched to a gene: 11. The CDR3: CASSLGGTGLWNTIYF. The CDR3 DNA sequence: TGTGCCAGCAGCTTGGGGGGGACAGGTCTATGGAACACCATATATTTT. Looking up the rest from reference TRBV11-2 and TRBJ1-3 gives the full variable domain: EAGVAQSPRYKIIEKRQSVAFWCNPISGHATLYWYQQILGQGPKLLIQFQNNGVVDDSQLPKDRFSAERLKGVDSTLKIQPAKLEDSAVYLCASSLGGTGLWNTIYFGEGSWLTVV.

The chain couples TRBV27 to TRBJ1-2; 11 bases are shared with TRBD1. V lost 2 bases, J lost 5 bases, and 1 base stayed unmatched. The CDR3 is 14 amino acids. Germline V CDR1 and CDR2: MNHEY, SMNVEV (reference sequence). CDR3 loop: CASSLGTGGYGYTF. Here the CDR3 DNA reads TGTGCCAGCAGTTTAGGGACAGGGGGATATGGCTACACCTTC.

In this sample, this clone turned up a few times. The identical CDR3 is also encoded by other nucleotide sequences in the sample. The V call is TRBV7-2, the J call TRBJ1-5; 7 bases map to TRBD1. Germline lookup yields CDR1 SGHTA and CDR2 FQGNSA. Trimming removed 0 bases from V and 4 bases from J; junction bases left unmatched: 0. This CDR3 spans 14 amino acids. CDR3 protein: CASSLAQGNQPQHF. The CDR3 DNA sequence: TGTGCCAGCAGCTTAGCACAGGGGAATCAGCCCCAGCATTTT.

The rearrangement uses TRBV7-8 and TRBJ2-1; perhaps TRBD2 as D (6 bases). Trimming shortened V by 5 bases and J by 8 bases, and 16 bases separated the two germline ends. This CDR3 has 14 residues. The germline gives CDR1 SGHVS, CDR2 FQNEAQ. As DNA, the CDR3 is TGTGCCAGCAGCCACCGGACTACCCGGGATGAGCAGTTCTTC. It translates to CASSHRTTRDEQFF.

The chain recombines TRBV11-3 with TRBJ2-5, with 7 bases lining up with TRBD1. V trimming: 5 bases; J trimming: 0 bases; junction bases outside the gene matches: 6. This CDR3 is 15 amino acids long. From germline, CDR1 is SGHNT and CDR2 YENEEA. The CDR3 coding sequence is TGTGCCAGCAGCACAGGGACAGCTTACCAAGAGACCCAGTACTTC. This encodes CASSTGTAYQETQYF.

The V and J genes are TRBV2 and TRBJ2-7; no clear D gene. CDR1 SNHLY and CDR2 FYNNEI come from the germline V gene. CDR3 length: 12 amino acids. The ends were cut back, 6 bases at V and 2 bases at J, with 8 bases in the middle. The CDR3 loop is CASSTTAYEQYF. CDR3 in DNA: TGTGCCAGCAGCACCACAGCCTACGAGCAGTACTTC.

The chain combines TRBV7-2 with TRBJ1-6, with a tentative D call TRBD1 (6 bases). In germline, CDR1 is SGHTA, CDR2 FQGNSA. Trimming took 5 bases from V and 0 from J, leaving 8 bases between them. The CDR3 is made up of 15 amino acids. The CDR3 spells CASSQGGSYNSPLHF. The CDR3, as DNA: TGTGCCAGCAGCCAAGGGGGCTCCTATAATTCACCCCTCCACTTT.